One sample yielded the 7 T cell receptor beta chains listed below, sequenced in a study of CD8 T cells in ankylosing spondylitis (dated by TCRdb to the late 2010s). The protocol used for the library was 5' RACE. The sequencer listed for this sample is Illumina HiSeq 2500. TCRdb itself trimmed the public reads at Q25 with fastp, ran MiXCR and retained productive beta chains. Rows matching on CDR3 protein sequence are summarized as one entry with the most common DNA and genes. A total of roughly 180,000 distinct CDR3 sequences appear in this sample, 9.8% of them only once. The top ten clones comprise over 13% of the sample. The specimen sequenced was blood, either unsorted or a sorted T cell fraction (not recorded which). The receptor set was obtained from a female donor with ankylosing spondylitis or in good health (not recorded which).

This chain joins TRBV9 and TRBJ2-1; 9 bases match TRBD2. This CDR3 region has 16 residues. CDR1 is SGDLS and CDR2 is YYNGEE in the germline V gene. V was pared by 4 bases and J by 4 bases, with 9 bases of the junction left unmatched. The CDR3 coding sequence is TGTGCCAGCAGCACCTCTAGCGGGAATGCTTACAATGAGCAGTTCTTC. Protein sequence: CASSTSSGNAYNEQFF.

A few counts support this clonotype. The rearrangement uses TRBV21-1 and TRBJ2-1; the table assigns TRBD2, which was not confirmed against the DNA. TRBV21-1 is annotated as a pseudogene. The CDR3 is 15 amino acids. The CDR3 sequence: CASSLGLTRGNEQFF. CDR3 in DNA: TGTGCCAGCAGCCTGGGACTAACGAGGGGCAATGAGCAGTTCTTC.

The chain combines TRBV6-1 with TRBJ2-1; 7 nucleotides match TRBD2. Germline V gene sequence: CDR1 MNHNS, CDR2 SASEGT. The CDR3 is 17 amino acids. The J segment lost 2 bases and the V segment lost 5 bases, leaving 12 bases of the junction unmatched. The CDR3 loop is CASSRYRDSGPYNEQFF. CDR3 DNA sequence: TGTGCCAGCAGTCGCTACCGTGATAGCGGGCCCTACAATGAGCAGTTCTTC.

This clonotype was detected many times. This chain joins TRBV4-3 and TRBJ2-1; maybe TRBD2 (6 bases). Trimming shortened V by 0 bases and J by 4 bases, and 10 bases separated the two germline ends. The length of the CDR3 is 15 residues. CDR1 and CDR2 from the germline V gene are LGHNA and YSLEER. In DNA, the CDR3 is TGCGCCAGCAGCCAAGAGGGGGGAGTGTACAATGAGCAGTTCTTC. Amino acids: CASSQEGGVYNEQFF.

This chain connects TRBV6-2 or TRBV6-3 to TRBJ2-2; D gene ambiguous. Deletions cut 7 bases from V and 2 bases from J, with 11 bases between. Per the germline V gene, CDR1 is MNHEY and CDR2 is SVGEGT. CDR3 length: 14 amino acids. DNA for the CDR3: TGTGCCAGCACGTCGACCCTCAACACCGGGGAGCTGTTTTTT. This encodes CASTSTLNTGELFF.

This clonotype was observed a handful of times. The rearrangement links TRBV7-3 to TRBJ1-5; 9 nucleotides align to TRBD1. The CDR3 loop spans 16 amino acids. Germline V gene lookup returns CDR1 SGHTA and CDR2 FQGTGA. V gave up 5 bases and J gave up 5 bases; unmatched junction bases: 10. Written as DNA, the CDR3 is TGTGCCAGCAGCGCCTCCGGGACAGGGCCCTATCAGCCCCAGCATTTT. As protein: CASSASGTGPYQPQHF.

This clonotype showed up many times. The chain carries TRBV29-1 and TRBJ1-4; D not certain. Trimming shortened V by 7 bases and J by 5 bases, and 14 bases separated the two germline ends. The CDR3 is made up of 13 amino acids. The germline V gene has CDR1 SQVTM and CDR2 ANQGSEA. The CDR3: CSASHPENEKLFF. The CDR3 bases are TGCAGCGCATCCCACCCCGAAAATGAAAAACTGTTTTTT.